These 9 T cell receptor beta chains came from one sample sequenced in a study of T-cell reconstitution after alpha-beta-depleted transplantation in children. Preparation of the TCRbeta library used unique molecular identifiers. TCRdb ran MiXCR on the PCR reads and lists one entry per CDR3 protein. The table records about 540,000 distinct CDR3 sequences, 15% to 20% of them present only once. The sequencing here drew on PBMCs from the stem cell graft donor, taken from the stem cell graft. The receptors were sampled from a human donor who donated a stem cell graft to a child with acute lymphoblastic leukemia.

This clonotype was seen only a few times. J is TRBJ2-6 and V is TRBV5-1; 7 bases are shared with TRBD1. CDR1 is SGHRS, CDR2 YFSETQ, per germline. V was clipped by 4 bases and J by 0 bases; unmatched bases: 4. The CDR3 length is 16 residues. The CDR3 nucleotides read TGCGCCAGCAGCCGGGACAGAAGCTCTGGGGCCAACGTCCTGACTTTC. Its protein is CASSRDRSSGANVLTF.

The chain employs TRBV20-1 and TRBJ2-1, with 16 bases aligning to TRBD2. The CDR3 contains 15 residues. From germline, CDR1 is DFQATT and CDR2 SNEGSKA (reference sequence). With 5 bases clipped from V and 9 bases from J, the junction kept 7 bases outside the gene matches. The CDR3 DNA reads TGCAGTGCTCATTCGGGGACTAGCGGGAGGGTTGAGCAGTTCTTC. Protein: CSAHSGTSGRVEQFF.

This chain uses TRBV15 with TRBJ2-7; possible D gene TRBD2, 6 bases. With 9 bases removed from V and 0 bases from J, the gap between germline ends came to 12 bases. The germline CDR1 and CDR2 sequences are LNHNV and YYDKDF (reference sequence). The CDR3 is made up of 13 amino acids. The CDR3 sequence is CATARDFSYEQYF. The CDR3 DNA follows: TGTGCCACTGCGCGGGACTTCTCCTACGAGCAGTACTTC.

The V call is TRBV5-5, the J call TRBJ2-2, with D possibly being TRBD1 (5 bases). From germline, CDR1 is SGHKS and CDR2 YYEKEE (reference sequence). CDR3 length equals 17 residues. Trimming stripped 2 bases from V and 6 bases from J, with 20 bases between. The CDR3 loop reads CASSFLTPVRAAGELFF. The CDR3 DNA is TGTGCCAGCAGCTTTCTGACCCCGGTCAGGGCCGCCGGGGAGCTGTTTTTT.

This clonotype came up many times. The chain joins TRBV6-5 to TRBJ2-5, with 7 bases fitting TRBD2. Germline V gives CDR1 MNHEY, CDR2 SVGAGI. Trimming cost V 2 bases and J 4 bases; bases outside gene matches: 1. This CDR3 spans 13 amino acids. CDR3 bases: TGTGCCAGCAGTTACGGGGGGGGAGAGACCCAGTACTTC. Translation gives CASSYGGGETQYF.

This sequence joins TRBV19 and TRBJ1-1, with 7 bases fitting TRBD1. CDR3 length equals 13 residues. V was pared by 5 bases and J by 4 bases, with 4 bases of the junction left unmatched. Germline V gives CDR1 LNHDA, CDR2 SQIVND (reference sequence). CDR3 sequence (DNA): TGTGCCAGTAGTCCCAAGGGGGCCACTGAAGCTTTCTTT. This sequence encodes CASSPKGATEAFF.

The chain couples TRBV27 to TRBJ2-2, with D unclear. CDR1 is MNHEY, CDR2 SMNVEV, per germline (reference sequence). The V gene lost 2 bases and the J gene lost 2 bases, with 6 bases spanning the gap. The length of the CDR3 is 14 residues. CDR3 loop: CASSLDTNTGELFF. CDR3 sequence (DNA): TGTGCCAGCAGTTTAGACACCAACACCGGGGAGCTGTTTTTT.

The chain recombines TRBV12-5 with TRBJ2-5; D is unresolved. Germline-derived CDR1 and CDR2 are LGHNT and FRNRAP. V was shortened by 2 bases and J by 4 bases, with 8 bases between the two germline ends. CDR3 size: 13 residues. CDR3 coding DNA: TGTGCTAGTGGTTTGTACCTAGGAGAGACCCAGTACTTC. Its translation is CASGLYLGETQYF.

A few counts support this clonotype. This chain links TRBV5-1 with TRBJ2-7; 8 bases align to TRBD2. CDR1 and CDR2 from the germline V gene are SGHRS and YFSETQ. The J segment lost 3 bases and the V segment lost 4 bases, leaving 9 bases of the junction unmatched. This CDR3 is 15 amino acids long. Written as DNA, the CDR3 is TGCGCCAGCAGCAAAAGCGGGAGCAGAAACTACGAGCAGTACTTC. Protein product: CASSKSGSRNYEQYF. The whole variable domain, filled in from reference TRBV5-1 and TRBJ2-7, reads KAGVTQTPRYLIKTRGQQVTLSCSPISGHRSVSWYQQTPGQGLQFLFEYFSETQRNKGNFPGRFSGRQFSNSRSEMNVSTLELGDSALYLCASSKSGSRNYEQYFGPGTRLTVT.